The 20 T cell receptor beta chains below come from one sample, sequenced in a study of blood T cell repertoires in COVID-19. Sequenced by immunoSEQ multiplex PCR; TCRdb stores in-frame clones only, minus some. The top ten clones hold about 18% of a sample with about 14,000 clones, roughly 83% of them seen once. The specimen sequenced was peripheral blood. These receptors came from a man in his forties or fifties with active or convalescent COVID-19.

The CDR3 region is CASSQTGNTEAFF. The CDR3 DNA is TGCGCCAGCAGTCAAACAGGGAACACTGAAGCTTTCTTT. The J gene is TRBJ1-1, the V gene TRBV23-1; TRBD1 might be the D (5 bases). TRBV23-1 is an ORF, with its function uncertain. Trimming removed 2 bases at V and 1 base at J, with 5 bases between. The CDR3 consists of 13 residues.

The chain recombines TRBV27 with TRBJ2-7; 7 nucleotides match TRBD1. Per germline, CDR1 MNHEY and CDR2 SMNVEV (reference sequence). V dropped 5 bases and J dropped 6; count of bases not matched to a gene: 7. The CDR3 loop spans 13 amino acids. CDR3 DNA sequence: TGTGCCAGCAGTCACACGACAGGGCTCGAGCAGTACTTC. It translates to CASSHTTGLEQYF.

V gene TRBV14 combines with J gene TRBJ1-1; tentative D call: TRBD1 (6 bases). This CDR3 spans 11 amino acids. V lost 6 bases and J 11 bases, leaving 13 bases between the germline ends. CDR1 is SGHDN and CDR2 is FVKESK in the germline V gene. CDR3 sequence: CASRGNRDAFF. The CDR3 coding sequence is TGTGCCAGCAGGGGGAACAGGGACGCTTTCTTT.

The gene calls are TRBV5-4 and TRBJ2-3, with 7 bases identical to TRBD2. There are 15 residues in the CDR3. The trim removed 5 bases at V and 0 bases at J, leaving 6 bases unmatched. The germline V gene has CDR1 SGHNT and CDR2 YYREEE (reference sequence). As DNA, the CDR3 is TGTGCCAGCAGGAGAGGAGCGGGGAGCACAGATACGCAGTATTTT. Protein product: CASRRGAGSTDTQYF. Drawing the rest from reference TRBV5-4 and TRBJ2-3, the complete variable domain is ETGVTQSPTHLIKTRGQQVTLRCSSQSGHNTVSWYQQALGQGPQFIFQYYREEENGRGNFPPRFSGLQFPNYSSELNVNALELDDSALYLCASRRGAGSTDTQYFGPGTRLTVL.

This clone showed up just once. The DNA of the CDR3 is TGTGCCAGTAGCCGAAAGGCGGACTATCACACAGATACGCAGTATTTT. Translating gives CASSRKADYHTDTQYF. The chain uses TRBV19 and TRBJ2-3; D possibly corresponds to TRBD2 (6 bases). The germline V and J ends were trimmed by 6 bases and 2 bases, with 18 bases remaining between them. CDR1 LNHDA and CDR2 SQIVND come from the germline V gene (reference sequence). The CDR3 contains 16 residues.

The rearrangement uses TRBV29-1 and TRBJ2-1, with D maybe TRBD2 (6 bases). CDR3 length: 15 residues. Between the trimmed V and J ends, which lost 4 bases and 1 base, there was a span of 14 bases. Germline CDR1 is SQVTM and CDR2 is ANQGSEA. In DNA, the CDR3 is TGCAGCGTTGGCGGCGGGAAAGGGTCCTACAATGAGCAGTTCTTC. The encoded protein is CSVGGGKGSYNEQFF.

The V gene is TRBV7-9, the J gene TRBJ1-3, with 9 bases that match TRBD1. V dropped 5 bases and J dropped 4; count of bases not matched to a gene: 6. Germline CDR1 is SEHNR and CDR2 is FQNEAQ (reference sequence). This CDR3 region has 15 residues. CDR3: CASSPWTGVGNTIYF. The CDR3 bases are TGTGCCAGCAGCCCCTGGACAGGGGTCGGAAACACCATATATTTT.

DNA of the CDR3: TGCGCCAGCAGCCAAGATGGGACAGGGTTTAACTATGGCTACACCTTC. Translated: CASSQDGTGFNYGYTF. The J gene is TRBJ1-2, the V gene TRBV4-3; 9 bases match TRBD1. V shed 0 bases, J shed 1 base, and the junction held 3 bases outside the gene matches. This CDR3 contains 16 residues. Germline V CDR1 and CDR2: LGHNA, YSLEER.

This rearrangement joins TRBV7-2 to TRBJ2-2, with D maybe TRBD2 (6 bases). This CDR3 is built from 15 residues. Germline V gene lookup returns CDR1 SGHTA and CDR2 FQGNSA. The V end was cut by 6 bases, the J end by 6 bases, with 17 bases between. CDR3 loop: CASRGGNAGSGELFF. In nucleotides, the CDR3 is TGTGCCAGCAGGGGGGGAAACGCGGGGTCCGGGGAGCTGTTTTTT.

The rearrangement uses TRBV9 and TRBJ2-3; the match to TRBD1 covers 7 bases. After removal of 2 bases from V and 2 bases from J, the junction contained 8 bases not matched to a gene. CDR1 is SGDLS, CDR2 YYNGEE, per germline. The CDR3 has 16 residues. CDR3 sequence reads: CASSVGIRGNTDTQYF. CDR3 nucleotide sequence: TGTGCCAGCAGCGTCGGGATCAGGGGGAACACAGATACGCAGTATTTT.

The chain links TRBV18 to TRBJ1-5, with a weak D call TRBD1 (5 bases). The CDR3 totals 14 residues. Per germline, CDR1 KGHSH and CDR2 LQKENI. The V gene lost 6 bases and the J gene lost 3 bases, with 12 bases spanning the gap. The CDR3 DNA is TGTGCCAGCTCGCTAGACAGTTACAATCAGCCCCAGCATTTT. Its protein is CASSLDSYNQPQHF.

The chain links TRBV19 to TRBJ1-2; 7 bases are a match to TRBD1. Trimming removed 1 base from V and 3 bases from J; junction bases left unmatched: 2. The germline V gene encodes CDR1 LNHDA and CDR2 SQIVND (reference sequence). This CDR3 has 14 residues. In DNA form, the CDR3 reads TGTGCCAGTAGTATAGGAGGGACAGACTATGGCTACACCTTC. This codes for CASSIGGTDYGYTF.

V usage is TRBV27 and J usage is TRBJ2-1; possible D gene TRBD1, 5 bases. Trimming shortened V by 4 bases and J by 3 bases, and 13 bases separated the two germline ends. Germline CDR1 and CDR2: MNHEY and SMNVEV (reference sequence). CDR3 length equals 15 residues. CDR3 protein: CASSSDIRSYNEQFF. DNA for the CDR3: TGTGCCAGCAGTTCGGACATTCGGAGCTACAATGAGCAGTTCTTC.

Here the CDR3 DNA reads TGTGCCAGCAGCGTTTCAGAGGCCTCTGCCATATATTTT. Translation gives CASSVSEASAIYF. This rearrangement joins TRBV11-2 to TRBJ1-3; D not resolved. The CDR3 runs to 13 residues. CDR1 SGHAT and CDR2 FQNNGV come from the germline V gene. The V end was cut by 5 bases, the J end by 11 bases, with 16 bases between. Combining the CDR3 with reference TRBV11-2 and TRBJ1-3 gives the whole variable domain EAGVAQSPRYKIIEKRQSVAFWCNPISGHATLYWYQQILGQGPKLLIQFQNNGVVDDSQLPKDRFSAERLKGVDSTLKIQPAKLEDSAVYLCASSVSEASAIYFGEGSWLTVV.

The CDR3 is CATSREQGNYEQYF. The CDR3, as DNA: TGTGCCACCAGCAGAGAACAGGGGAACTACGAGCAGTACTTC. This chain uses TRBV15 with TRBJ2-7; TRBD1 matches 7 bases. Germline CDR1 reads LNHNV; CDR2 reads YYDKDF (reference sequence). The CDR3 runs 14 residues. V shed 0 bases and J 3 bases; nucleotides not matched to a gene: 2. Based on the CDR3 plus reference TRBV15 and TRBJ2-7, the full variable domain is DAMVIQNPRYQVTQFGKPVTLSCSQTLNHNVMYWYQQKSSQAPKLLFHYYDKDFNNEADTPDNFQSRRPNTSFCFLDIRSPGLGDTAMYLCATSREQGNYEQYFGPGTRLTVT.

The rearrangement joins TRBV7-6 to TRBJ2-7, with 8 bases aligning to TRBD2. The CDR3 loop spans 13 amino acids. Germline V gene lookup returns CDR1 SGHVS and CDR2 FNYEAQ. Trimming took 1 base from V and 7 from J; bases not matched to a gene: 3. The CDR3: CASSLERGTEQYF. For the CDR3, the DNA is TGTGCCAGCAGCTTAGAGCGGGGGACAGAGCAGTACTTC. Based on the CDR3 plus reference TRBV7-6 and TRBJ2-7, the full variable domain is GAGVSQSPRYKVTKRGQDVALRCDPISGHVSLYWYRQALGQGPEFLTYFNYEAQQDKSGLPNDRFSAERPEGSISTLTIQRTEQRDSAMYRCASSLERGTEQYFGPGTRLTVT.

The chain links TRBV27 to TRBJ1-4; possibly TRBD1 for D (6 bases). V was clipped by 3 bases and J by 8 bases, with 13 bases between them. The V gene's germline CDR1 is MNHEY and CDR2 SMNVEV (reference sequence). There are 14 residues in the CDR3. CDR3 sequence: CASSFGRGLEKLFF. The DNA for the CDR3 is TGTGCCAGCAGTTTCGGCAGGGGACTAGAAAAACTGTTTTTT.

This chain uses TRBV3-1 (or the pseudogene TRBV3-2) with TRBJ2-5, with TRBD2 matching over 7 bases. The CDR3 totals 14 residues. Trimming at V came to 1 base and at J to 5 bases, leaving 4 bases not matched to a gene. From germline, CDR1 is LGHDT and CDR2 YNNKEL (reference sequence). CDR3 bases: TGTGCCAGCAGCCAAGGAGCGGGGTGGGAGACCCAGTACTTC. Protein sequence: CASSQGAGWETQYF.

This chain links TRBV4-1 with TRBJ2-7; possible D gene TRBD1, 6 bases. Germline lookup yields CDR1 MGHRA and CDR2 YSYEKL. The CDR3 consists of 14 residues. Trimming cost V 1 base and J 3 bases, with 10 bases left between them. The DNA of the CDR3 is TGCGCCAGCAGCCAAGGGACAGAGATCTACGAGCAGTACTTC. It codes for CASSQGTEIYEQYF.

The V gene is TRBV4-3, the J gene TRBJ1-2, with D uncertain. CDR1 is LGHNA, CDR2 YSLEER, per germline. V shed 0 bases and J shed 2 bases, with 10 bases lying between them. This CDR3 contains 15 residues. The CDR3 nucleotides are TGCGCCAGCAGCCAAGAAGCGGTCCTAAACTATGGCTACACCTTC. Translated, it gives CASSQEAVLNYGYTF.